Described below is a single T cell receptor (beta chain) sequence and its context. Its antigen is currently unknown. This sample stems from a study of cytomegalovirus exposure and HLA in healthy donors. General observations from the study: A later analysis found first-cohort TCR clusters tended to co-occur in the 90 to 150 validation repertoires.

Trimming left V 1 base short and J 2 bases short, with 6 bases between. The CDR3 runs 15 residues. CDR1 MNHNS and CDR2 SASEGT come from the germline V gene. Profiled with immunoSEQ multiplex PCR; TCRdb holds only in-frame clones, not every one. Counted here are about 110,000 clones, roughly 90% occurring once; the ten biggest clones make up roughly 2.2%. V and J are TRBV6-1 and TRBJ2-6; D uncertain. Sequencing input: PBMCs. The sequence came from a woman aged 18-29 years in good health and CMV-seronegative. The CDR3 nucleotides are TGTGCCAGCAGTGAAGACCAGGCTGGGGCCAACGTCCTGACTTTC. As protein: CASSEDQAGANVLTF.